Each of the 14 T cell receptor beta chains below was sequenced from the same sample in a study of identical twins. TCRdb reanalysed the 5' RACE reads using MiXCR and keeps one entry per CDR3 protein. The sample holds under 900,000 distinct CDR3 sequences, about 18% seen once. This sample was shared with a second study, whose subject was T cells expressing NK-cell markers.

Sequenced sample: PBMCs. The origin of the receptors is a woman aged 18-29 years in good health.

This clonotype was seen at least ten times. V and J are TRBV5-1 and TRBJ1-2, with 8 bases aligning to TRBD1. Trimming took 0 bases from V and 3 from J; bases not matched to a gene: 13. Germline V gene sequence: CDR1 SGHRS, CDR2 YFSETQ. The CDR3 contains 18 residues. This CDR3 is CASSLARGPGGADYGYTF. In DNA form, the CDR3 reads TGCGCCAGCAGCTTGGCTCGGGGCCCAGGGGGCGCGGACTATGGCTACACCTTC.

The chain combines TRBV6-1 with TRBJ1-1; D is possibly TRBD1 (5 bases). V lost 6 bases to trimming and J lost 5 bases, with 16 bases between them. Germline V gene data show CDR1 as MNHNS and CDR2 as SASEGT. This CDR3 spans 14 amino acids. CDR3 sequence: CASRPAPGGTEAFF. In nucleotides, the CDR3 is TGTGCCAGCAGACCAGCGCCCGGGGGAACTGAAGCTTTCTTT.

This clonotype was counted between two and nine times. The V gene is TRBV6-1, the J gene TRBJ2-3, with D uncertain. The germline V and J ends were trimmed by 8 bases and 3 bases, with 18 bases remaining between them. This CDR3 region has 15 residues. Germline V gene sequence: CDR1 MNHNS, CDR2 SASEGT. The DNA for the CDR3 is TGTGCCAGCCACCGGGCCATGGGCGGTACAGATACGCAGTATTTT. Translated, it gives CASHRAMGGTDTQYF.

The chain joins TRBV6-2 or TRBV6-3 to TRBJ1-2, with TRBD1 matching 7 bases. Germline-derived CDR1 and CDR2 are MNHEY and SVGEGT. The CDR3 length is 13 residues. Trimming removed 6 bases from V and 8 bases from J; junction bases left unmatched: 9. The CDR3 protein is CASSRQGGIGYTF. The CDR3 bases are TGTGCCAGCAGCCGACAGGGAGGCATCGGCTACACCTTC.

The CDR3 coding sequence is TGCAGCGAAGCGAGGGCGAGCACAGATACGCAGTATTTT. Protein: CSEARASTDTQYF. V gene TRBV29-1 combines with J gene TRBJ2-3; weak D call: TRBD2 (5 bases). The germline CDR1 and CDR2 sequences are SQVTM and ANQGSEA. V gave up 7 bases and J gave up 0 bases, with 11 bases separating them. CDR3 size: 13 residues.

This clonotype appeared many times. The CDR3 DNA reads as TGCGCCAGCAGCTTGGGGCGGGGAGGAGAGACCCAGTACTTC. This codes for CASSLGRGGETQYF. V and J are TRBV5-1 and TRBJ2-5; D is perhaps TRBD2 (6 bases). The CDR3 loop spans 14 amino acids. The V gene's germline CDR1 is SGHRS and CDR2 YFSETQ. The V and J ends lost 0 bases and 4 bases respectively, with 10 bases between them.

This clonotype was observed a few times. The CDR3 DNA sequence: TGTGCCATCAGTGAGGGACAGAGTTCCTACGAGCAGTACTTC. Encoded protein: CAISEGQSSYEQYF. The chain recombines TRBV10-3 with TRBJ2-7; possibly TRBD1 for D (6 bases). The CDR3 length is 14 residues. V was cut by 2 bases and J by 1 base, with 9 bases left in between. CDR1 is ENHRY and CDR2 is SYGVKD in the germline V gene.

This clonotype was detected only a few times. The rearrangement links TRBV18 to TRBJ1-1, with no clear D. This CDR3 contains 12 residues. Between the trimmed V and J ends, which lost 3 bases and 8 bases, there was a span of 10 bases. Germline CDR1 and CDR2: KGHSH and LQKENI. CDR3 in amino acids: CASSPGTPEAFF. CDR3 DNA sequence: TGTGCCAGCTCACCGGGAACACCCGAAGCTTTCTTT.

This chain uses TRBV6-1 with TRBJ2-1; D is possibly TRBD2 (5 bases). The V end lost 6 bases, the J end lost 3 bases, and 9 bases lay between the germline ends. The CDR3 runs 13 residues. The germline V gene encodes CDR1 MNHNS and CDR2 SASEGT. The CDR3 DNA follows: TGTGCCAGCAGACCACTAGTCTACAATGAGCAGTTCTTC. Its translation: CASRPLVYNEQFF.

CDR3 bases: TGTGCCAGTAGTATAACGGCCCACTCCTACGAGCAGTACTTC. It encodes CASSITAHSYEQYF. The chain joins TRBV19 to TRBJ2-7; D is ambiguous. The CDR3 has 14 residues. Germline lookup yields CDR1 LNHDA and CDR2 SQIVND (reference sequence). Trimming shortened V by 2 bases and J by 0 bases, and 8 bases separated the two germline ends.

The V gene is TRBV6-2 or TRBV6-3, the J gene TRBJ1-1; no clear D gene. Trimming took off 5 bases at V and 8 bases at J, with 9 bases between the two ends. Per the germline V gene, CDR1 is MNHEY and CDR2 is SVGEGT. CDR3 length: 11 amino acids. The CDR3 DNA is TGTGCCAGCAGTGTGCACAGAGAAGCTTTCTTT. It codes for CASSVHREAFF.

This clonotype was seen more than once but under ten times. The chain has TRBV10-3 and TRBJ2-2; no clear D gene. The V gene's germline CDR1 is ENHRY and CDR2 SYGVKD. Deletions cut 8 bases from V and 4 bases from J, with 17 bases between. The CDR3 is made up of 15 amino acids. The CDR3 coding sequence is TGTGCCATCGGCCCCAAGTCCGAACGCACCGGGGAGCTGTTTTTT. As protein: CAIGPKSERTGELFF.

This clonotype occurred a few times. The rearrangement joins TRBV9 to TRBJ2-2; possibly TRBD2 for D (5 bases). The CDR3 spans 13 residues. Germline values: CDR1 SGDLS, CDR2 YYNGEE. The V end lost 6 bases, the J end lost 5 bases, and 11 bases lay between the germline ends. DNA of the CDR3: TGTGCCAGCAATGGACCGGGAACCGGGGAGCTGTTTTTT. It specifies CASNGPGTGELFF.

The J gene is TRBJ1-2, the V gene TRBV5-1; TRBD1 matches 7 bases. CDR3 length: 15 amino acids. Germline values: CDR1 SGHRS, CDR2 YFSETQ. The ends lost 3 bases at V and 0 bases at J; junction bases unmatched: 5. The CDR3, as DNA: TGCGCCAGCAGCTCTGGGGGGACAGCTAACTATGGCTACACCTTC. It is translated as CASSSGGTANYGYTF.